This T cell receptor (beta chain) was observed in a study of identical twins. General study findings and limits: Low generation probability was overrepresented in out-of-frame alpha sequences shared by twins. Fewer insertions were carried by abundant cord blood beta clonotypes, but none was seen in memory repertoires.

cDNA carried unique molecular identifiers, and a universal primer site was added by template switching. A single record per CDR3 protein comes from TCRdb applying MiXCR to the 5' RACE reads. The data show approximately 1.8 million distinct CDR3 sequences, with about 31% seen just once and about 0.25% held by the top ten. Concerning this clonotype itself: As yet, its antigen is unknown. Its ends do not fully match the called genes, so a read error is possible.

The sequence was collected from a newborn girl in good health. Input material: cord blood.

The chain's CDR3 is CASTYLGGVNEKLFF. The CDR3 coding sequence is TGCGCCAGCACCTATCTAGGGGGGGTTAATGAAAAACTGTTTTTT. J is TRBJ1-4 and V is TRBV6-1; D is possibly TRBD1 (6 bases). This CDR3 spans 15 amino acids. CDR1 MNHNS and CDR2 SASEGT come from the germline V gene.